The 8 T cell receptor beta chains listed next were all sequenced from one sample in a study of tumor T cells in aggressive B-cell lymphoma. Measured with immunoSEQ multiplex PCR; TCRdb has only the in-frame clones, and not every one. The repertoire has about 9,000 clones, roughly 85% of them found once; the top ten carry about 3.6%. Specimen: tumor tissue. All receptors come from an adult with diffuse large B cell lymphoma.

The chain links TRBV5-4 to TRBJ2-2; 10 positions match TRBD2. Germline CDR1 reads SGHNT; CDR2 reads YYREEE (reference sequence). Trimming cost V 4 bases and J 6 bases; bases outside gene matches: 12. This CDR3 region has 17 residues. In DNA, the CDR3 is TGTGCCAGCAGCCTTCGACTAGCGGGTCATAGGGCCGGGGAGCTGTTTTTT. Its translation is CASSLRLAGHRAGELFF.

The chain joins TRBV28 to TRBJ2-3; 10 bases align to TRBD2. The germline CDR1 and CDR2 sequences are MDHEN and SYDVKM. V gave up 7 bases and J gave up 15 bases; unmatched junction bases: 10. This CDR3 has 12 amino acids. The CDR3 loop is CASIKAGGRPYF. The CDR3 DNA reads TGTGCCAGCATCAAAGCGGGGGGGCGGCCTTATTTT.

The gene calls are TRBV5-1 and TRBJ2-1, with D tentatively TRBD1 (6 bases). This CDR3 has 14 amino acids. CDR1 is SGHRS and CDR2 is YFSETQ in the germline V gene. Trimming left V 2 bases short and J 7 bases short, with 13 bases between. This CDR3 reads CASSLQGTFNEQFF. DNA for the CDR3: TGCGCCAGCAGCTTACAGGGTACGTTTAATGAGCAGTTCTTC.

The gene calls are TRBV10-3 and TRBJ2-3; no definite D call. Trimming stripped 7 bases from V and 10 bases from J, with 18 bases between. Germline V gene lookup returns CDR1 ENHRY and CDR2 SYGVKD. The CDR3 consists of 13 residues. CDR3 amino acids: CAIKATQPEAQYF. The DNA of the CDR3 is TGTGCCATCAAAGCCACCCAGCCAGAGGCGCAGTATTTT.

This clone has just one count. The chain has TRBV5-1 and TRBJ2-7, with TRBD1 matching over 9 bases. The CDR3 is made up of 15 amino acids. Looked up from germline, CDR1 is SGHRS and CDR2 is YFSETQ. The V segment lost 4 bases and the J segment 5 bases; nucleotides outside the gene matches: 10. The CDR3 sequence is CASSQLGQGSHEQYF. CDR3 coding DNA: TGCGCCAGCAGCCAGCTTGGACAGGGGTCCCACGAGCAGTACTTC.

This clone was counted between two and nine times. V usage is TRBV4-3 and J usage is TRBJ1-2; no clear D. Trimming took off 0 bases at V and 8 bases at J, with 19 bases between the two ends. This CDR3 spans 16 amino acids. The germline gives CDR1 LGHNA, CDR2 YSLEER. CDR3 sequence reads: CASSQDLTWSPVGYTF. The CDR3 DNA is TGCGCCAGCAGCCAAGATCTAACCTGGAGCCCTGTGGGCTACACCTTC.

The chain employs TRBV4-3 and TRBJ2-7; the match to TRBD1 covers 9 bases. The CDR3 is 17 amino acids. Germline CDR1 reads LGHNA; CDR2 reads YSLEER. V lost 0 bases and J lost 3; bases outside the gene matches: 9. The CDR3 reads CASSQDVFGQGYYEQYF. For the CDR3, the DNA is TGCGCCAGCAGCCAAGATGTTTTCGGACAGGGGTACTACGAGCAGTACTTC.

This sequence joins TRBV2 and TRBJ1-5; maybe TRBD1 (5 bases). This CDR3 has 13 amino acids. Germline loops: CDR1 SNHLY, CDR2 FYNNEI. V was clipped by 4 bases and J by 11 bases, with 15 bases between them. CDR3 sequence reads: CASSVSGPRAQHF. In DNA, the CDR3 is TGTGCCAGCAGTGTTTCAGGGCCTCGGGCCCAGCATTTT.